This paragraph reports one TCR beta chain. Its specificity is not known. The sample originates from a study of post-analysis software for immune sequencing data. Background on the study: Several disease courses (relapsing-remitting, secondary progressive and progressive-relapsing) of multiple sclerosis were included. Study results and caveats: Controls showed lower frequencies than patients for roughly five TRBV segments, and TRBV5-6, TRBV5-1 and TRBV20-1 were among these. Compared with controls, patients showed significantly lower normalized Chao1 diversity.

Unique molecular identifiers tagged the TCR beta cDNA libraries. Input populations of about 0.95 to 10 million T cells gave rise to some 500,000 cDNA molecules. MiXCR was run by TCRdb on the PCR reads, yielding one entry per CDR3 protein. The top ten hold approximately 5% of the sample, which has roughly 800,000 distinct CDR3 sequences, 46% seen once. CDR3 size: 17 residues. The germline V gene has CDR1 MNHEY and CDR2 SMNVEV (reference sequence). Sequenced sample: blood. The chain uses TRBV27 and TRBJ2-4; 10 nucleotides agree with TRBD1. The end of the DNA aligns better with TRBJ2-5, so the J call may be wrong. The receptor's source is a girl between 5 and 17 years old with multiple sclerosis. The CDR3 coding sequence is TGTGCCAGCAGTCAGAGGACAGGGGGTTTTGAGCTGGTGACCCAGTACTTC. Translated: CASSQRTGGFELVTQYF.